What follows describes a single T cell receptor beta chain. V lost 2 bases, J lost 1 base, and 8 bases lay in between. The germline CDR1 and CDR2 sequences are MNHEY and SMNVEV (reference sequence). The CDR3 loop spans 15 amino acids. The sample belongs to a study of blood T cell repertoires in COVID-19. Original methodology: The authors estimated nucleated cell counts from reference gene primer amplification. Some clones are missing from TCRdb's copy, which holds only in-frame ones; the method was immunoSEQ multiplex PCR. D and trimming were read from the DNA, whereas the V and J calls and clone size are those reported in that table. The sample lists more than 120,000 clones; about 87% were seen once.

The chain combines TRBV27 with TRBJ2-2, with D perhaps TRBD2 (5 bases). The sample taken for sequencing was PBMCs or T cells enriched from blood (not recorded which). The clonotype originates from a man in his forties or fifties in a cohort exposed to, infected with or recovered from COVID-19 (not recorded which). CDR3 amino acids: CASSLGLLNTGELFF. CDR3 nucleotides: TGTGCCAGCAGTTTAGGACTCCTGAACACCGGGGAGCTGTTTTTT.